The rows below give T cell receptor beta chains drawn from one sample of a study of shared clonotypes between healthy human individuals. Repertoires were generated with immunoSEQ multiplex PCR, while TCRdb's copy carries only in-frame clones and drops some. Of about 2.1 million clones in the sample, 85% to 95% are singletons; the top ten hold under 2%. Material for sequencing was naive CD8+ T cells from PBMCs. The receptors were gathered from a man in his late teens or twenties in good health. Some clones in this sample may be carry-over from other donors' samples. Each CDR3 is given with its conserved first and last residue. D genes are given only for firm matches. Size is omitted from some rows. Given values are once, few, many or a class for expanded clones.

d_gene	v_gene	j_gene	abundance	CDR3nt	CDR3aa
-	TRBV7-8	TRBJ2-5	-	TGTGCCAGCAGCTTAGAGACCCAGTACTTC	CASSLETQYF
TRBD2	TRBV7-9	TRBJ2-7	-	TGTGCCAGCAGCCGTAGACCCGACTCGACTAGCGGGAACTCCTACGAGCAGTACTTC	CASSRRPDSTSGNSYEQYF
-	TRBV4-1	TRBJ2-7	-	TGCGCCAGCAGCCAAGTTACCGGGATAAGTTCGGCCGACGAGCAGTACTTC	CASSQVTGISSADEQYF
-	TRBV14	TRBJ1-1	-	TGTGCCAGCAGCCAAGATCGGCAGGGAGGCGCTTTCTTT	CASSQDRQGGAFF
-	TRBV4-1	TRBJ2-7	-	TGCGCCAGCAGCCAAGTAGACGACCGCTCCTACGAGCAGTACTTC	CASSQVDDRSYEQYF
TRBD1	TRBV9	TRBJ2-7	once	TGTGCCAGCAGCGCACAGACAGGGGACGAGCAGTACTTC	CASSAQTGDEQYF
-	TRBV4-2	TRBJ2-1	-	TGTGCCAGCAGAAATGCGAATGAGCAGTTCTTC	CASRNANEQFF
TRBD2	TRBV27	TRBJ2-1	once	TGTGCCAGCAGCGAAGGACTAGCGGGGGGCAGGGGGTCGTTCTTC	CASSEGLAGGRGSFF
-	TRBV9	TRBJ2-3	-	TGTGCCAGCAGCACTCGGACAGCAAGCACAGATACGCAGTATTTT	CASSTRTASTDTQYF
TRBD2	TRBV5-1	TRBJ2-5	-	TGCGCCAGCAGCTTGGTCCTAGCGGGAGGGCCGGAGACCCAGTACTTC	CASSLVLAGGPETQYF